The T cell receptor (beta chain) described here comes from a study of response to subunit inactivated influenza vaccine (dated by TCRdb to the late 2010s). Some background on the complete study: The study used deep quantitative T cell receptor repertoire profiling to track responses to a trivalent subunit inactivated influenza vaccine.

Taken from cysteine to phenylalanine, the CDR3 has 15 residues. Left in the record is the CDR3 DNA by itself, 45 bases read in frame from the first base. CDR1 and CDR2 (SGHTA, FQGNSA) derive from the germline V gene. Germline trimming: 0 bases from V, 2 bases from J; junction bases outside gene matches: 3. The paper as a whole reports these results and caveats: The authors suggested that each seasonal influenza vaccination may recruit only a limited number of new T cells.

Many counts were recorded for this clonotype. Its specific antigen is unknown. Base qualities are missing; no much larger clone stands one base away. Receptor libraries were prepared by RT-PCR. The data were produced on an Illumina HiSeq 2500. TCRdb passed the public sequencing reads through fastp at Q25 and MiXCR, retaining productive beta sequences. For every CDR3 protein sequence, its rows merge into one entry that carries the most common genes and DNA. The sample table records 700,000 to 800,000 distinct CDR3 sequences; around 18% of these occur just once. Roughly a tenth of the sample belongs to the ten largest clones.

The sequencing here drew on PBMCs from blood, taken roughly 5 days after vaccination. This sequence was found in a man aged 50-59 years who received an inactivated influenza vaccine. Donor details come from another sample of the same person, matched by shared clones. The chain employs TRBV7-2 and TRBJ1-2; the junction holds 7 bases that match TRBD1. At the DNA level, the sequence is TGTGCCAGCAGCTTAGCACAGGGGTCGAACTATGGCTACACCTTC. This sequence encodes CASSLAQGSNYGYTF.